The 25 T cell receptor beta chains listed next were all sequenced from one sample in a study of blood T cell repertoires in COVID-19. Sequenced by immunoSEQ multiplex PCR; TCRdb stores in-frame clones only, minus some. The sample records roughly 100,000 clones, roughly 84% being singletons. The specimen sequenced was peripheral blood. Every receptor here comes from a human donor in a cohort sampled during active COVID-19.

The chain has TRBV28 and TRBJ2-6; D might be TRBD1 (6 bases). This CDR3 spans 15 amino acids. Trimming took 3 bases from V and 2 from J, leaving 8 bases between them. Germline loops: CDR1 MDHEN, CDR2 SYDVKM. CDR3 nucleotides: TGTGCCAGCAGTTTCAGGGGACCTGGGGCCAACGTCCTGACTTTC. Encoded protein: CASSFRGPGANVLTF.

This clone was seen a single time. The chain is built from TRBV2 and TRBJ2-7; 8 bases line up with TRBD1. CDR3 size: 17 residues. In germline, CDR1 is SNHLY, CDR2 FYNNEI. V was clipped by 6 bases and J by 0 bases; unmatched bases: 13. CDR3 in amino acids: CASREYTQGQVSYEQYF. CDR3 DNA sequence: TGTGCCAGCAGGGAGTATACACAGGGACAGGTCTCCTACGAGCAGTACTTC.

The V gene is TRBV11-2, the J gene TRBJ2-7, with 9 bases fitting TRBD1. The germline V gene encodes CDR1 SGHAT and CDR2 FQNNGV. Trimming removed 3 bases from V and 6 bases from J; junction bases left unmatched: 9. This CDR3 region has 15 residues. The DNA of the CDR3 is TGTGCCAGCAGCTTGGGGACAGGGAGGTTGGTCGAGCAGTACTTC. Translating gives CASSLGTGRLVEQYF.

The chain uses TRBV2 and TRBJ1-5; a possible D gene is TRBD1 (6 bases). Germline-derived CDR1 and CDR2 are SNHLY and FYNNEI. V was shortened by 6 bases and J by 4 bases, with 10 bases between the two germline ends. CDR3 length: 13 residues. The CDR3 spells CASSQGRNQPQHF. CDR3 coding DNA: TGTGCCAGCAGCCAGGGGCGGAATCAGCCCCAGCATTTT.

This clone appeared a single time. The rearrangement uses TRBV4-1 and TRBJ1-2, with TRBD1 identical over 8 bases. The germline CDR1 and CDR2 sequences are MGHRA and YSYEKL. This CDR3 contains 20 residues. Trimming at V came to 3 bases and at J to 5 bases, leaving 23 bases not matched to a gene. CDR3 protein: CASSQTPRDRGVIDKYGYTF. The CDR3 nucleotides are TGCGCCAGCAGCCAGACACCGCGCGACAGGGGAGTGATCGATAAGTATGGCTACACCTTC.

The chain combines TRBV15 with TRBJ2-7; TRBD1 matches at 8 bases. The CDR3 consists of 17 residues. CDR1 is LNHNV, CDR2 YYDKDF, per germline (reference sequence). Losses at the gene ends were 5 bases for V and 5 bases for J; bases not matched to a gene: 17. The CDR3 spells CATSSKLPDRALHEQYF. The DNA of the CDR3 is TGTGCCACCAGCTCCAAACTCCCGGACAGGGCCCTCCACGAGCAGTACTTC. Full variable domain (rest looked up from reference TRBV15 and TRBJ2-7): DAMVIQNPRYQVTQFGKPVTLSCSQTLNHNVMYWYQQKSSQAPKLLFHYYDKDFNNEADTPDNFQSRRPNTSFCFLDIRSPGLGDTAMYLCATSSKLPDRALHEQYFGPGTRLTVT.

CDR3 in amino acids: CASSQGTTSYEQYF. CDR3 sequence (DNA): TGCGCCAGCAGCCAGGGGACTACCTCCTACGAGCAGTACTTC. The chain links TRBV4-1 to TRBJ2-7, with 7 bases lining up with TRBD2. V trimming: 3 bases; J trimming: 0 bases; junction bases outside the gene matches: 2. Germline V gene sequence: CDR1 MGHRA, CDR2 YSYEKL. CDR3 length: 14 amino acids.

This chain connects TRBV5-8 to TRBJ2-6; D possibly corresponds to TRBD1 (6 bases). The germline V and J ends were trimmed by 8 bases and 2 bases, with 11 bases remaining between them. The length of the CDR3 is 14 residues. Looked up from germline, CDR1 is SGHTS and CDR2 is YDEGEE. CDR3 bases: TGTGCCAGAGGAGACAGGACTGGGGCCAACGTCCTGACTTTC. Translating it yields CARGDRTGANVLTF.

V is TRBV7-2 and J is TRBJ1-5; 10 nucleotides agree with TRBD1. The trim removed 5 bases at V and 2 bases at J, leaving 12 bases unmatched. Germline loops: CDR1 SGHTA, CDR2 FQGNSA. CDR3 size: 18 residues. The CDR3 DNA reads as TGTGCCAGCAGCCCCCGGGACAGGGGCATTGGGGGCAATCAGCCCCAGCATTTT. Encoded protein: CASSPRDRGIGGNQPQHF. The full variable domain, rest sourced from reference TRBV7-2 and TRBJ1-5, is GAGVSQSPSNKVTEKGKDVELRCDPISGHTALYWYRQSLGQGLEFLIYFQGNSAPDKSGLPSDRFSAERTGGSVSTLTIQRTQQEDSAVYLCASSPRDRGIGGNQPQHFGDGTRLSIL.

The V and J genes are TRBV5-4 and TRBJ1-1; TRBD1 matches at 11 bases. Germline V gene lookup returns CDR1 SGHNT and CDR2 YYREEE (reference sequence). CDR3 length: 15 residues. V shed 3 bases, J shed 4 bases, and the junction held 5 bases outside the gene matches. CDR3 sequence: CASSYGQGAGTEAFF. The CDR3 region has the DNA TGTGCCAGCAGCTATGGACAGGGGGCAGGCACTGAAGCTTTCTTT.

The CDR3 nucleotides are TGTGCCAGCAGCGCAGGGGTGCGGGACTACACAGATACGCAGTATTTT. It is translated as CASSAGVRDYTDTQYF. The chain carries TRBV9 and TRBJ2-3; maybe TRBD2 (7 bases). Looked up from germline, CDR1 is SGDLS and CDR2 is YYNGEE. V was trimmed by 3 bases and J by 2 bases, leaving 16 bases between them. The CDR3 length is 16 residues.

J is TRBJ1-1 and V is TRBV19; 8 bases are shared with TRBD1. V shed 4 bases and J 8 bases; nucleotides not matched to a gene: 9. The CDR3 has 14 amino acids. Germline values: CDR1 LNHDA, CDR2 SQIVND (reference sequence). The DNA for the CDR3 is TGTGCCAGTAGTACCCGGACAGGGCGGCAAGAAGCTTTCTTT. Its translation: CASSTRTGRQEAFF.

The CDR3 region has the DNA TGTGCCAGCAGCTTGCAGGGGGCGCGTTACGAGCAGTACTTC. Translated, it gives CASSLQGARYEQYF. This chain uses TRBV5-4 with TRBJ2-7, with 8 nucleotides matching TRBD1. Germline loops: CDR1 SGHNT, CDR2 YYREEE (reference sequence). The CDR3 extends over 14 amino acids. V gave up 1 base and J gave up 4 bases; unmatched junction bases: 4.

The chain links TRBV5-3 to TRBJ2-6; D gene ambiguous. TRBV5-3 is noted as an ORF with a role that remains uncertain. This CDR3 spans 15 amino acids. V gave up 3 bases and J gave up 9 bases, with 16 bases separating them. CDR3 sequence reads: CARSYLVPEHNVLTF. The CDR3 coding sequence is TGTGCCAGAAGCTATTTGGTTCCGGAGCACAACGTCCTGACTTTC.

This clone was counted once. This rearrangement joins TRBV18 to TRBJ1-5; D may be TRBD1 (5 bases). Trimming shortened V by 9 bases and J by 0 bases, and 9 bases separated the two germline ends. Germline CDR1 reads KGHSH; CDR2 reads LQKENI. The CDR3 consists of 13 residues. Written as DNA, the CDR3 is TGTGCCAGTAGGGGTGATAGCAATCAGCCCCAGCATTTT. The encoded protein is CASRGDSNQPQHF.

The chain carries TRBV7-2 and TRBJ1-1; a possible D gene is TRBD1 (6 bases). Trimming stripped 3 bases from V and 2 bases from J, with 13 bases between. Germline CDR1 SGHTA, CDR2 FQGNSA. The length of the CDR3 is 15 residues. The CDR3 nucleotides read TGTGCCAGCAGCTTCGCCGGACAGATAAACACTGAAGCTTTCTTT. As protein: CASSFAGQINTEAFF.

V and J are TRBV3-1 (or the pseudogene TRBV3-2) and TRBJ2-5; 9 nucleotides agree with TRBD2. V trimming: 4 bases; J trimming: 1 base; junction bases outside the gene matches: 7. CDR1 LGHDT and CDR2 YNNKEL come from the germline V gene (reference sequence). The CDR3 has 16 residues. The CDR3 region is CASSPWTSARQETQYF. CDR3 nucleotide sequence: TGTGCCAGCAGCCCTTGGACTAGCGCGCGCCAAGAGACCCAGTACTTC.

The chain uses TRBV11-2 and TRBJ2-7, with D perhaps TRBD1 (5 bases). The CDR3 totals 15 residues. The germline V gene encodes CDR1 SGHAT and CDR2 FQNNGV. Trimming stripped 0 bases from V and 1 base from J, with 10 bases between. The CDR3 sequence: CASSLEWAGSYEQYF. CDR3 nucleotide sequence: TGTGCCAGCAGCTTAGAATGGGCAGGGTCCTACGAGCAGTACTTC.

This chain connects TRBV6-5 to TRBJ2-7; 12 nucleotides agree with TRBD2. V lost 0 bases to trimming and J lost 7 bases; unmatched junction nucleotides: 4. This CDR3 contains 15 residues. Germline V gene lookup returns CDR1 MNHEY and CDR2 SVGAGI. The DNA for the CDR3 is TGTGCCAGCAGTTACTCGAGGGGACTAGCGGGTGAGCAGTACTTC. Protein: CASSYSRGLAGEQYF.

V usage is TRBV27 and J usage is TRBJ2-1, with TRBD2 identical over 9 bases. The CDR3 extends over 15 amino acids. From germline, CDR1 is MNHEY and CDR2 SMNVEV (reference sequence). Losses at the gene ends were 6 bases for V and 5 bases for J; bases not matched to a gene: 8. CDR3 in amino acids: CASRTLAGINNEQFF. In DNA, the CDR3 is TGTGCCAGCAGGACTCTAGCGGGGATAAACAATGAGCAGTTCTTC.

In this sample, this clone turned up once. Here the CDR3 DNA reads TGTGCCAGCAGTGAAGCCCCAGCCCTCACTACGGCCTACGAGCAGTACTTC. Translating it yields CASSEAPALTTAYEQYF. This chain connects TRBV6-1 to TRBJ2-7; D uncertain. Germline assignment: CDR1 MNHNS and CDR2 SASEGT. CDR3 length: 17 residues. Trimming removed 0 bases at V and 2 bases at J, with 17 bases between.

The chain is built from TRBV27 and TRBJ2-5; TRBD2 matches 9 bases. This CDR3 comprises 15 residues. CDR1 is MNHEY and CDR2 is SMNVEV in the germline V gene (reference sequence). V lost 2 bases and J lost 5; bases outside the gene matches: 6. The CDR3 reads CASSLKGLAHETQYF. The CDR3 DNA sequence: TGTGCCAGCAGTTTAAAGGGACTAGCACACGAGACCCAGTACTTC.

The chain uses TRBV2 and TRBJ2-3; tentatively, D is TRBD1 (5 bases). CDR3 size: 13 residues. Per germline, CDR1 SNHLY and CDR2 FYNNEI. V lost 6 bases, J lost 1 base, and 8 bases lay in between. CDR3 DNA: TGTGCCAGCAGGGGGCACGGCACAGATACGCAGTATTTT. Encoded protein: CASRGHGTDTQYF.

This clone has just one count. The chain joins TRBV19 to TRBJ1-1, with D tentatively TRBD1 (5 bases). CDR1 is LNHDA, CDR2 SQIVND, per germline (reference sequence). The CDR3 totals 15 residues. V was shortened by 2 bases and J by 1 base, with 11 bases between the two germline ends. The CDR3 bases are TGTGCCAGTAGTATAAAGTTGGGGGGGAACACTGAAGCTTTCTTT. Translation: CASSIKLGGNTEAFF.

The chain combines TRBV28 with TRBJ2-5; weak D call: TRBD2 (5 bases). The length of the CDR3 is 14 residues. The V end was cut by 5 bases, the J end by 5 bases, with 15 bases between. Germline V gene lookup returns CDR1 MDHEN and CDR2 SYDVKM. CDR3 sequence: CASSMAGVRETQYF. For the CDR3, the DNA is TGTGCCAGCAGTATGGCGGGCGTCCGGGAGACCCAGTACTTC.